This T cell receptor beta chain comes out of a study of cytomegalovirus exposure and HLA in healthy donors. This clone was counted a single time. Its antigen is not identified. General observations from the study: In a later analysis, TCR beta V- and J-gene trimming showed a link to a missense DCLRE1C variant. A highly shared variant cluster was judged a likely technical artifact.

There are 13 residues in the CDR3. Germline CDR1 reads SGHAT; CDR2 reads FQNNGV. V lost 5 bases, J lost 1 base, and 9 bases lay in between. The study ran its PCR with 60 Vbeta and 13 Jbeta primers. Generated by immunoSEQ multiplex PCR, the TCRdb table keeps only in-frame clones and is missing some. The table includes around 200,000 clones, around four fifths detected once. The sample was PBMCs. The receptor comes from a woman aged 60-75 years in good health and CMV-seropositive. This rearrangement joins TRBV11-2 to TRBJ2-7; D is ambiguous. The DNA for the CDR3 is TGTGCCAGCAGCCGCAGGCTATCCTACGAGCAGTACTTC. It is translated as CASSRRLSYEQYF.